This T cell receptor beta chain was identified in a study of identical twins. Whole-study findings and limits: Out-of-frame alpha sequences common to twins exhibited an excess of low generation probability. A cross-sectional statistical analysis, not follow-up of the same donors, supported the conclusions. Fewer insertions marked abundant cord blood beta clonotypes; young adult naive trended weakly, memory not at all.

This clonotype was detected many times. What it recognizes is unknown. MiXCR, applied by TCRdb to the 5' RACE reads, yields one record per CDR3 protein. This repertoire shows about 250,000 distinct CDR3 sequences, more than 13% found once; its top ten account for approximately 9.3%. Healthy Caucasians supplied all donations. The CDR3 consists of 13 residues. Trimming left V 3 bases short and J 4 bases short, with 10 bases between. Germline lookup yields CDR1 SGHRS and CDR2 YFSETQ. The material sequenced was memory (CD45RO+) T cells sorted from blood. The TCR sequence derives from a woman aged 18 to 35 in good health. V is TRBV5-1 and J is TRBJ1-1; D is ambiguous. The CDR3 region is CASSSNRGTEAFF. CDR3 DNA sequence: TGCGCCAGCAGCTCAAACCGGGGCACTGAAGCTTTCTTT.